This entry lists 32 T cell receptor beta chains sequenced from one sample in a study of STAT5B mutations in CD4+ large granular lymphocyte leukemia. Generated by immunoSEQ multiplex PCR, the TCRdb table keeps only in-frame clones and is missing some. The sample records over 30,000 clones, roughly nine tenths being singletons. Sequenced material: CD4+ T cells from blood buffy coats. Receptors were obtained from a human donor in good health.

The chain uses TRBV13 and TRBJ2-5, with D maybe TRBD1 (5 bases). This CDR3 spans 13 amino acids. V dropped 5 bases and J dropped 5 bases, with 12 bases sitting between them. Germline CDR1 PRHDT, CDR2 FYEKMQ (reference sequence). The CDR3, as DNA: TGTGCCAGCAGCCCAGACAGAGCGGAGACCCAGTACTTC. Its translation is CASSPDRAETQYF.

This rearrangement joins TRBV5-1 to TRBJ2-2, with D possibly TRBD1 on 5 matching bases. The CDR3 is 16 amino acids. V dropped 0 bases and J dropped 1 base, with 10 bases sitting between them. CDR1 SGHRS and CDR2 YFSETQ come from the germline V gene. The CDR3 region is CASSLEVRVNTGELFF. The CDR3 coding sequence is TGCGCCAGCAGCTTGGAGGTCAGGGTGAACACCGGGGAGCTGTTTTTT.

The DNA for the CDR3 is TGCGCCAGCAGCCAAGGGGCAGGGGTGTCCTACGAGCAGTACTTC. This codes for CASSQGAGVSYEQYF. J is TRBJ2-7 and V is TRBV4-3, with a tentative D call TRBD1 (6 bases). Trimming cost V 1 base and J 1 base, with 11 bases left between them. The CDR3 loop spans 15 amino acids. Per germline, CDR1 LGHNA and CDR2 YSLEER.

The CDR3 DNA follows: TGTGCCAGCAGCGTTGGAAAGAGCACAGATACGCAGTATTTT. Amino acids: CASSVGKSTDTQYF. The chain couples TRBV9 to TRBJ2-3; D gene uncertain. CDR3 length: 14 amino acids. Germline V lookup: CDR1 SGDLS, CDR2 YYNGEE. The germline V and J ends were trimmed by 2 bases and 0 bases, with 7 bases remaining between them.

The chain links TRBV5-1 to TRBJ2-3; the D call may be TRBD1 or TRBD2 (5 bases each). This CDR3 is built from 16 residues. V was pared by 0 bases and J by 4 bases, with 15 bases between. Germline CDR1 and CDR2: SGHRS and YFSETQ. The CDR3 sequence is CASSLVGGVSADTQYF. CDR3 coding DNA: TGCGCCAGCAGCTTGGTTGGGGGAGTATCTGCAGATACGCAGTATTTT.

The chain couples TRBV6-5 to TRBJ1-2; no clear D gene. V lost 2 bases to trimming and J lost 3 bases, with 7 bases between them. CDR1 and CDR2 (germline): MNHEY, SVGAGI. The CDR3 loop spans 13 amino acids. This CDR3 is CASSYNSDYGYTF. The DNA of the CDR3 is TGTGCCAGCAGTTACAACTCTGACTATGGCTACACCTTC.

This rearrangement joins TRBV19 to TRBJ2-7; D may be TRBD1 or TRBD2 (6 bases each). Germline values: CDR1 LNHDA, CDR2 SQIVND (reference sequence). This CDR3 region has 13 residues. The germline V and J ends were trimmed by 6 bases and 6 bases, with 15 bases remaining between them. The CDR3 DNA is TGTGCCAGTAGAAGTTTACAGGGAGGCGAGCAGTACTTC. Amino acid sequence: CASRSLQGGEQYF.

The table lists this clone with a few counts. The rearrangement uses TRBV29-1 and TRBJ1-1, with unresolved D. Germline lookup yields CDR1 SQVTM and CDR2 ANQGSEA. This CDR3 contains 12 residues. Trimming removed 7 bases from V and 1 base from J, with 10 bases in between. CDR3 protein: CSGSYGNTEAFF. In DNA form, the CDR3 reads TGCAGCGGGTCGTACGGGAACACTGAAGCTTTCTTT.

This rearrangement joins TRBV7-2 to TRBJ2-5; 12 bases match TRBD2. This CDR3 has 16 amino acids. Germline CDR1 and CDR2: SGHTA and FQGNSA. The V gene end was trimmed by 4 bases and the J gene end by 2 bases; junction bases not matched to a gene: 5. The CDR3 DNA reads TGTGCCAGCAGCTCGGGACTAGCGGGCAATCAAGAGACCCAGTACTTC. Its protein product is CASSSGLAGNQETQYF.

The chain combines TRBV18 with TRBJ2-7; 8 nucleotides match TRBD1. Germline V lookup: CDR1 KGHSH, CDR2 LQKENI. V lost 2 bases and J lost 6; bases outside the gene matches: 12. This CDR3 comprises 16 residues. CDR3 nucleotides: TGTGCCAGCTCACCAGCGACAGGGGCGTTAAGTGTCGAGCAGTACTTC. Its protein is CASSPATGALSVEQYF.

The table lists this clone with a count of one. V usage is TRBV19 and J usage is TRBJ2-1; 7 bases match TRBD2. The CDR3 runs to 13 residues. From germline, CDR1 is LNHDA and CDR2 SQIVND (reference sequence). With 2 bases clipped from V and 15 bases from J, the junction kept 10 bases outside the gene matches. The CDR3 loop reads CASSIPPGGGVFF. The CDR3 nucleotides are TGTGCCAGTAGTATACCACCGGGGGGTGGGGTGTTCTTC.

V gene TRBV5-4 combines with J gene TRBJ2-7; possibly TRBD1 for D (6 bases). CDR3 length equals 16 residues. Germline CDR1 is SGHNT and CDR2 is YYREEE (reference sequence). V was cut by 4 bases and J by 5 bases, with 22 bases left in between. CDR3 region: CASSPRGSISRDEQYF. The CDR3 region has the DNA TGTGCCAGCAGCCCCAGGGGTTCTATAAGTAGGGACGAGCAGTACTTC.

The chain couples TRBV5-4 to TRBJ1-3, with D uncertain. There are 19 residues in the CDR3. CDR1 is SGHNT, CDR2 YYREEE, per germline (reference sequence). V lost 4 bases to trimming and J lost 0 bases, with 23 bases between them. Here the CDR3 DNA reads TGTGCCAGCAGCCACGACACCTATCTATCTTACGGCTCTGGAAACACCATATATTTT. Translation gives CASSHDTYLSYGSGNTIYF.

This sequence joins TRBV5-1 and TRBJ2-5, with D maybe TRBD1 (6 bases). Trimming shortened V by 2 bases and J by 5 bases, and 13 bases separated the two germline ends. The CDR3 loop spans 14 amino acids. Germline V CDR1 and CDR2: SGHRS, YFSETQ. The CDR3: CASSFMGHGETQYF. The CDR3 DNA reads TGCGCCAGCAGCTTTATGGGACATGGGGAGACCCAGTACTTC.

The table lists this clone with a few counts. The V gene is TRBV4-2, the J gene TRBJ1-1; no clear D. With 1 base removed from V and 1 base from J, the gap between germline ends came to 4 bases. This CDR3 has 13 amino acids. In germline, CDR1 is LGHNA, CDR2 YNFKEQ. The CDR3 reads CASSQGRNTEAFF. Written as DNA, the CDR3 is TGTGCCAGCAGCCAAGGGCGGAACACTGAAGCTTTCTTT.

V is TRBV28 and J is TRBJ2-2; maybe TRBD1 (5 bases). Trimming removed 1 base at V and 5 bases at J, with 20 bases between. Germline CDR1 is MDHEN and CDR2 is SYDVKM. The CDR3 is made up of 18 amino acids. CDR3 loop: CASSLSGRGSMGTGELFF. The CDR3 nucleotides read TGTGCCAGCAGTTTATCAGGGCGAGGTAGCATGGGAACCGGGGAGCTGTTTTTT.

The chain combines TRBV5-1 with TRBJ2-3; D may be TRBD1 (6 bases). CDR1 is SGHRS and CDR2 is YFSETQ in the germline V gene. The CDR3 consists of 13 residues. V gave up 2 bases and J gave up 4 bases, with 8 bases separating them. The CDR3 loop reads CASSFRGPDTQYF. The CDR3 nucleotides read TGCGCCAGCAGCTTCAGGGGCCCAGATACGCAGTATTTT.

This sequence joins TRBV9 and TRBJ2-3; 7 bases map to TRBD2. Germline trimming cut 0 bases from V and 1 base from J; bases unmatched to any gene: 8. Per the germline V gene, CDR1 is SGDLS and CDR2 is YYNGEE. CDR3 size: 17 residues. Here the CDR3 reads CASSVDGRVRGTDTQYF. CDR3 coding DNA: TGTGCCAGCAGCGTAGATGGGAGGGTACGGGGCACAGATACGCAGTATTTT.

The chain combines TRBV2 with TRBJ2-7, with D perhaps TRBD1 or TRBD2 (5 bases each). Per the germline V gene, CDR1 is SNHLY and CDR2 is FYNNEI. V shed 2 bases and J shed 5 bases, with 10 bases lying between them. This CDR3 region has 13 residues. The CDR3 loop reads CASSELGVDEQYF. The CDR3 region has the DNA TGTGCCAGCAGTGAATTGGGGGTCGACGAGCAGTACTTC.

The count of this clone is one. The chain has TRBV9 and TRBJ1-6, with 7 positions matching TRBD1. Unmatched junction bases numbered 8, after V lost 4 bases and J lost 7 bases. CDR1 and CDR2 (germline): SGDLS, YYNGEE. The CDR3 is 15 amino acids. This CDR3 reads CASSFSGTDNSPLHF. In DNA, the CDR3 is TGTGCCAGCAGCTTTTCCGGGACAGACAATTCACCCCTCCACTTT.

This chain links TRBV5-1 with TRBJ2-5; 8 bases line up with TRBD1. Unmatched junction bases numbered 0, after V lost 0 bases and J lost 2 bases. Germline CDR1 and CDR2: SGHRS and YFSETQ. The CDR3 totals 14 residues. The CDR3 loop is CASSLGQGQETQYF. CDR3 DNA: TGCGCCAGCAGCTTGGGACAGGGGCAAGAGACCCAGTACTTC.

This chain's CDR3 is CASSEDRATDTQYF. The CDR3 DNA sequence: TGTGCCAGCAGTGAAGACAGAGCCACAGATACGCAGTATTTT. The genes are TRBV6-1 and TRBJ2-3; no reliable D call. Looked up from germline, CDR1 is MNHNS and CDR2 is SASEGT. V lost 1 base, J lost 2 bases, and 7 bases lay in between. CDR3 size: 14 residues.

This rearrangement joins TRBV11-2 to TRBJ2-2, with TRBD2 identical over 8 bases. The germline gives CDR1 SGHAT, CDR2 FQNNGV. The CDR3 sequence is 16 residues long. With V trimmed by 1 base and J by 6 bases, 7 bases remained unmatched. The CDR3 nucleotides read TGTGCCAGCAGCTTAGCCGGGAGGGCAGGTTCCGGGGAGCTGTTTTTT. This translates into CASSLAGRAGSGELFF.

The chain employs TRBV20-1 and TRBJ2-5; unclear D gene. Trimming removed 1 base at V and 3 bases at J, with 3 bases between. CDR3 length equals 11 residues. Germline CDR1 and CDR2: DFQATT and SNEGSKA (reference sequence). Here the CDR3 DNA reads TGCAGTGCTAGAGTGGAAGAGACCCAGTACTTC. Encoded protein: CSARVEETQYF.

V is TRBV5-1 and J is TRBJ2-4, with TRBD1 identical over 8 bases. The length of the CDR3 is 17 residues. V lost 4 bases and J lost 6; bases outside the gene matches: 15. The germline gives CDR1 SGHRS, CDR2 YFSETQ. CDR3 loop: CASSLGQGVGVTNIQYF. CDR3 in DNA: TGCGCCAGCAGCCTCGGACAGGGTGTAGGTGTAACAAACATTCAGTACTTC.

The chain couples TRBV7-8 to TRBJ2-3; D is unresolved. Germline assignment: CDR1 SGHVS and CDR2 FQNEAQ. This CDR3 is 13 amino acids long. The V end lost 0 bases, the J end lost 4 bases, and 5 bases lay between the germline ends. The CDR3 DNA reads as TGTGCCAGCAGCTTAGCGCGCGCAGATACGCAGTATTTT. It is translated as CASSLARADTQYF.

V usage is TRBV27 and J usage is TRBJ2-3; D possibly matches TRBD1 or TRBD2 (6 bases each). CDR3 length equals 12 residues. V was shortened by 6 bases and J by 6 bases, with 10 bases between the two germline ends. Germline CDR1 MNHEY, CDR2 SMNVEV (reference sequence). The CDR3 loop is CASRGGRDTQYF. In nucleotides, the CDR3 is TGTGCCAGCAGGGGGGGCCGCGATACGCAGTATTTT.

V usage is TRBV15 and J usage is TRBJ2-7, with 7 bases lining up with TRBD1. The germline CDR1 and CDR2 sequences are LNHNV and YYDKDF (reference sequence). The CDR3 covers 17 residues. J was trimmed by 4 bases and V by 0 bases; bases with no gene match: 12. CDR3 sequence (DNA): TGTGCCACCAGCAGAGATCAGAGACCAGGGGGAATATACGAGCAGTACTTC. Translating it yields CATSRDQRPGGIYEQYF.

The chain joins TRBV6-1 to TRBJ2-4; perhaps TRBD2 as D (6 bases). Germline lookup yields CDR1 MNHNS and CDR2 SASEGT. CDR3 size: 13 residues. Trimming removed 3 bases from V and 7 bases from J, with 10 bases in between. The chain's CDR3 is CASSDTGANIQYF. Written as DNA, the CDR3 is TGTGCCAGCAGTGACACGGGAGCGAACATTCAGTACTTC.

This clone has more than one count but fewer than ten. This chain links TRBV5-6 with TRBJ2-7; D unresolved. Between the trimmed V and J ends, which lost 0 bases and 3 bases, there was a span of 7 bases. The length of the CDR3 is 13 residues. The V gene's germline CDR1 is SGHDT and CDR2 YYEEEE. CDR3 in amino acids: CASSLGPDYEQYF. As DNA, the CDR3 is TGTGCCAGCAGCTTGGGGCCTGACTACGAGCAGTACTTC.

This chain connects TRBV7-9 to TRBJ1-3, with TRBD1 as a possible D gene (6 bases). CDR1 is SEHNR, CDR2 FQNEAQ, per germline (reference sequence). Trimming shortened V by 5 bases and J by 0 bases, and 17 bases separated the two germline ends. CDR3 length equals 17 residues. CDR3 protein: CASSRTGQAVSGNTIYF. DNA for the CDR3: TGTGCCAGCAGCCGAACAGGGCAGGCTGTCTCTGGAAACACCATATATTTT.

The chain is built from TRBV9 and TRBJ2-2; D call uncertain. The CDR3 has 16 residues. Germline V gene sequence: CDR1 SGDLS, CDR2 YYNGEE. The germline V and J ends were trimmed by 0 bases and 0 bases, with 9 bases remaining between them. Written as DNA, the CDR3 is TGTGCCAGCAGCGTAGTGGGTATTACGAACACCGGGGAGCTGTTTTTT. Protein: CASSVVGITNTGELFF.